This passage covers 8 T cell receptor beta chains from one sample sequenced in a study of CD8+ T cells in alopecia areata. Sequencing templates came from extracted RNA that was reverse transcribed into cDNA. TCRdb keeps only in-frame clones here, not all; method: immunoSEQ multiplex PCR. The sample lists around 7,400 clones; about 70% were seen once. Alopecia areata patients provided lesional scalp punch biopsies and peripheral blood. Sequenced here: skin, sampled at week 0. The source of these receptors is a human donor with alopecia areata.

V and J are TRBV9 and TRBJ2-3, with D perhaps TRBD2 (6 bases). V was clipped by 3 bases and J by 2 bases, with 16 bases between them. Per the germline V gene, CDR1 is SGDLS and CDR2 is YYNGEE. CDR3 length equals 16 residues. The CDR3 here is CASSAQAGRYTDTQYF. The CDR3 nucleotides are TGTGCCAGCAGCGCCCAGGCGGGGCGATACACAGATACGCAGTATTTT.

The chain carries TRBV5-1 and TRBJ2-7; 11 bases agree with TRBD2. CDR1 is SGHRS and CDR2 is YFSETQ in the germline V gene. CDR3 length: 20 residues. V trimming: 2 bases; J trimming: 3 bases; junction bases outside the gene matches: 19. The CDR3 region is CASSFTHYRQTSGEFYEQYF. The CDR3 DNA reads TGCGCCAGCAGCTTTACACACTACCGACAGACTAGCGGGGAATTCTACGAGCAGTACTTC.

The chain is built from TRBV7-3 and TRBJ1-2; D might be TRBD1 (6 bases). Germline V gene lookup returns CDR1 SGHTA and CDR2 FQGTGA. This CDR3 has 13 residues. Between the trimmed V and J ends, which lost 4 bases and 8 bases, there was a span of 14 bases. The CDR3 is CASSSDRREGYTF. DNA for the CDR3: TGTGCCAGCAGCTCAGACAGGAGAGAGGGCTACACCTTC.

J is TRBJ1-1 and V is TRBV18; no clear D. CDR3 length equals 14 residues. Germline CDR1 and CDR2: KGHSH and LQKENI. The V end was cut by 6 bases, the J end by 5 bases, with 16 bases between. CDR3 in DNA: TGTGCCAGCTCGATGGGCGACGGATTAACTGAAGCTTTCTTT. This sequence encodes CASSMGDGLTEAFF.

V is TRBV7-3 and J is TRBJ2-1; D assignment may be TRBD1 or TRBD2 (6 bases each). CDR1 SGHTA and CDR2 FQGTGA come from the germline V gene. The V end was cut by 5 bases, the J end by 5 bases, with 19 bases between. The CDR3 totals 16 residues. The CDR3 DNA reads TGTGCCAGCAGCCCAAACCCGGGGGCTGGGAACAATGAGCAGTTCTTC. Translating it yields CASSPNPGAGNNEQFF.

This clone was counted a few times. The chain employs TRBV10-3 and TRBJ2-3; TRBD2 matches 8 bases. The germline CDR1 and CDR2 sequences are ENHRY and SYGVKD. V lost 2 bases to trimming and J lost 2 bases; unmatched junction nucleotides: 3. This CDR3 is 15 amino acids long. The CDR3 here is CAISEDGGDTDTQYF. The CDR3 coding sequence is TGTGCCATCAGTGAGGACGGGGGGGACACAGATACGCAGTATTTT.

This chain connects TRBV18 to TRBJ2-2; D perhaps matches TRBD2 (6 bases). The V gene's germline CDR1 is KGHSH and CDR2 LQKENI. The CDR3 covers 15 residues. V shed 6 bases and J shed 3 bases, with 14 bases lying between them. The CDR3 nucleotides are TGTGCCAGCTCCGGGCGGGAACTCTACACCGGGGAGCTGTTTTTT. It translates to CASSGRELYTGELFF. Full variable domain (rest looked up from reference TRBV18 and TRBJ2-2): NAGVMQNPRHLVRRRGQEARLRCSPMKGHSHVYWYRQLPEEGLKFMVYLQKENIIDESGMPKERFSAEFPKEGPSILRIQQVVRGDSAAYFCASSGRELYTGELFFGEGSRLTVL.

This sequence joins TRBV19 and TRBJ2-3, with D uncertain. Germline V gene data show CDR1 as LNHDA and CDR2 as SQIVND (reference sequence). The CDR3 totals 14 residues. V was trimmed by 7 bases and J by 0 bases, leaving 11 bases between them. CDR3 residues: CASKLVSSTDTQYF. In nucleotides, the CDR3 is TGTGCCAGTAAGCTAGTCTCTAGCACAGATACGCAGTATTTT.